The 5 T cell receptor beta chains in this list originate from one sample, sequenced in a study of T cell responses to AZD1222 COVID-19 vaccine (dated by TCRdb to the early 2020s). The label giving this sample's time point can be read as: baseline before first vaccination. Sample treatment or condition, as interpreted from the label and publication: meningococcal conjugate vaccine given as trial control. Library preparation was by the immunoSEQ multiplex PCR assay. TCRdb limited this immuneACCESS table to in-frame rearrangements with V and J called. A share of clones is missing; checked studies link under half to unresolved V genes, and the rest is unexplained. The sample table holds 90,000 to 120,000 clones, of which roughly nine tenths were seen once. Over 3% of the sample is in the top ten clones. This material consisted of peripheral blood, taken on day 0 of MenACWY control vaccination. These receptors were collected from an adult in good health.

V gene TRBV4-3 combines with J gene TRBJ1-6; possibly TRBD1 for D (5 bases). CDR1 LGHNA and CDR2 YSLEER come from the germline V gene. Trimming removed 3 bases from V and 11 bases from J, with 8 bases in between. This CDR3 spans 12 amino acids. The CDR3, as DNA: TGCGCCAGCAGCCATGGGACGGCACCCCTCCACTTT. As protein: CASSHGTAPLHF.

The chain couples TRBV5-8 to TRBJ1-2; 10 nucleotides line up with TRBD1. The CDR3 runs 14 residues. The V segment lost 4 bases and the J segment 7 bases; nucleotides outside the gene matches: 7. Germline values: CDR1 SGHTS, CDR2 YDEGEE. DNA for the CDR3: TGTGCCAGCAGCGCCAGACAGGGGGCCCTTGGCTACACCTTC. This encodes CASSARQGALGYTF.

J is TRBJ1-1 and V is TRBV6-2 or TRBV6-3; maybe TRBD1 (5 bases). Per germline, CDR1 MNHEY and CDR2 SVGEGT. The CDR3 runs to 14 residues. The V end lost 1 base, the J end lost 1 base, and 7 bases lay between the germline ends. CDR3 loop: CASSYWGRNTEAFF. The CDR3 DNA reads as TGTGCCAGCAGTTACTGGGGCAGGAACACTGAAGCTTTCTTT.

This clone came up once. The chain couples TRBV6-5 to TRBJ1-6; a weak D match, TRBD1 (6 bases). The CDR3 totals 13 residues. Trimming left V 6 bases short and J 8 bases short, with 11 bases between. The V gene's germline CDR1 is MNHEY and CDR2 SVGAGI. This CDR3 reads CASSPNRDSPLHF. The CDR3 nucleotides are TGTGCCAGCAGCCCGAACAGGGATTCACCCCTCCACTTT.

The rearrangement uses TRBV5-1 and TRBJ2-1, with 7 bases aligning to TRBD1. V was pared by 5 bases and J by 3 bases, with 5 bases of the junction left unmatched. CDR1 SGHRS and CDR2 YFSETQ come from the germline V gene. The CDR3 length is 14 residues. CDR3 in amino acids: CASSLQGNYNEQFF. CDR3 nucleotide sequence: TGCGCCAGCAGTCTACAGGGGAACTACAATGAGCAGTTCTTC.